The rows below give T cell receptor beta chains drawn from one sample of a study of cytomegalovirus exposure and HLA in healthy donors. Assay used: immunoSEQ multiplex PCR; TCRdb lists only in-frame clones, some missing. This table holds approximately 270,000 clones, around 80% found once. Sequencing input: PBMCs. The receptor set was obtained from a girl aged 2-10 years in good health and CMV-seronegative. Each CDR3 is given with its conserved first and last residue. Each record gives: CDR3 DNA, CDR3 protein, J gene, D gene, clone size, V gene. D genes are given only for firm matches. For some rows the clone size is stated as once, few or many, or as a class when expanded; others skip it.

CDR3 DNA: TGTGCCAGCAGCCACCGGGACTTAGGGGGCTCCGGGGCCAACGTCCTGACTTTC; CDR3 protein: CASSHRDLGGSGANVLTF; J gene: TRBJ2-6; D gene: NA; clone size: few; V gene: TRBV7-9
CDR3 DNA: TGCGCCAGCAGCCAAGAAGACACCTATAGCAATCAGCCCCAGCATTTT; CDR3 protein: CASSQEDTYSNQPQHF; J gene: TRBJ1-5; D gene: NA; clone size: few; V gene: TRBV4-1
CDR3 DNA: TGCGCCAGCAGCGTTTTAGCGGGAGTTGGCAATGAGCAGTTCTTC; CDR3 protein: CASSVLAGVGNEQFF; J gene: TRBJ2-1; D gene: TRBD2; clone size: NA; V gene: TRBV5-1
CDR3 DNA: TGCAGCGTTGAGCTTCGAGCAGGGGGTAACACCGGGGAGCTGTTTTTT; CDR3 protein: CSVELRAGGNTGELFF; J gene: TRBJ2-2; D gene: TRBD1; clone size: NA; V gene: TRBV29-1
CDR3 DNA: TGTGCCAGCAGCTTAGGGGGGGTAGGGAACACTGAAGCTTTCTTT; CDR3 protein: CASSLGGVGNTEAFF; J gene: TRBJ1-1; D gene: NA; clone size: NA; V gene: TRBV7-6
CDR3 DNA: TGTGCCAGCAGCTTAGGGCAGGGCACCGAAAAACTGTTTTTT; CDR3 protein: CASSLGQGTEKLFF; J gene: TRBJ1-4; D gene: NA; clone size: NA; V gene: TRBV7-9
CDR3 DNA: TGCGCCAGCACACTAGCGGGAGGTTCCTACAATGAGCAGTTCTTC; CDR3 protein: CASTLAGGSYNEQFF; J gene: TRBJ2-1; D gene: TRBD2; clone size: NA; V gene: TRBV10-2
CDR3 DNA: TGCGCCAGCAGCCAAGACCCGACTAGCGGGGCCTACAATGAGCAGTTCTTC; CDR3 protein: CASSQDPTSGAYNEQFF; J gene: TRBJ2-1; D gene: TRBD2; clone size: NA; V gene: TRBV4-1
CDR3 DNA: TGTGCCAGCAGTGATTTGACAGCTCACTCCGGGTACAATGAGCAGTTCTTC; CDR3 protein: CASSDLTAHSGYNEQFF; J gene: TRBJ2-1; D gene: NA; clone size: few; V gene: TRBV6-1
CDR3 DNA: TGTGCCAGCAGCCAAACTAGCGGGACCGGTCGCAATGAGCAGTTCTTC; CDR3 protein: CASSQTSGTGRNEQFF; J gene: TRBJ2-1; D gene: TRBD2; clone size: NA; V gene: TRBV2
CDR3 DNA: TGCGCCAGCAGCCTCGTAATGGGGGGACAGATTTACGAGCAGTACTTC; CDR3 protein: CASSLVMGGQIYEQYF; J gene: TRBJ2-7; D gene: NA; clone size: NA; V gene: TRBV4-1